The clone carrying this T cell receptor beta chain has a handful of counts. The data were obtained in a study of blood T cell repertoires in COVID-19. In the study overall: Some COVID-19 samples were acute and others convalescent; all came from the United States, Italy and Spain. T cells, B-cell-depleted T cells, or PBMCs supplied cDNA or gDNA.

Under the authors' procedure: Cell counts per sample came from amplifying reference gene primers. Assay: immunoSEQ multiplex PCR; the TCRdb copy retains only in-frame clones and omits some. That table supplies the V and J calls and clone size; D and trimming were determined from the DNA. Altogether approximately 130,000 clones are present, approximately 86% being singletons, with the ten largest covering approximately 16%. CDR3 length: 13 amino acids. CDR1 is SGHAT and CDR2 is FQNNGV in the germline V gene. Trimming removed 4 bases at V and 8 bases at J, with 14 bases between. The gene calls are TRBV11-2 and TRBJ1-2, with D unclear. Sample: peripheral blood. This TCR was recovered from a woman aged 45-60 years who had recovered from COVID-19. The CDR3 DNA reads TGTGCCAGCAGCTCGAGGCTATCCCTGGGCTACACCTTC. This gives the protein CASSSRLSLGYTF. The full variable domain, its missing parts supplied by reference TRBV11-2 and TRBJ1-2, is EAGVAQSPRYKIIEKRQSVAFWCNPISGHATLYWYQQILGQGPKLLIQFQNNGVVDDSQLPKDRFSAERLKGVDSTLKIQPAKLEDSAVYLCASSSRLSLGYTFGSGTRLTVV.